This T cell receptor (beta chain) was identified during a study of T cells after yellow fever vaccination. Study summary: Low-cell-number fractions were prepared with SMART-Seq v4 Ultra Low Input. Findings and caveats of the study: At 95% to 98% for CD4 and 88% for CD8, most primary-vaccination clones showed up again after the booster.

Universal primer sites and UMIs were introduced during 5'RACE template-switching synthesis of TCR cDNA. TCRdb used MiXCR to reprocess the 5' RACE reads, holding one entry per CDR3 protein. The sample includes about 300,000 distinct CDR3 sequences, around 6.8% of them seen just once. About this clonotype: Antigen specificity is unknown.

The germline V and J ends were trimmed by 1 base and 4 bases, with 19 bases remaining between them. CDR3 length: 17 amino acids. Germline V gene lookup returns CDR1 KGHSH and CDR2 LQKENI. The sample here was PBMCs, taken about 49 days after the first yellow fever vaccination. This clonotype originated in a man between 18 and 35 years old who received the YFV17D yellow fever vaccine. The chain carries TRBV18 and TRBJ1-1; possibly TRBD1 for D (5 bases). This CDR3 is CASSPRSAGWGVTEAFF. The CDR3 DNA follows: TGTGCCAGCTCACCACGCTCCGCGGGATGGGGGGTCACTGAAGCTTTCTTT.